This entry lists 30 T cell receptor beta chains sequenced from one sample in a study of T cell responses to AZD1222 COVID-19 vaccine. The repertoire was sequenced with immunoSEQ multiplex PCR; TCRdb's copy has only in-frame clones and lacks some. The sample shows some 120,000 clones, roughly 90% of them seen only once. This sample comprised peripheral blood, obtained on day 0 of AZD1222 vaccination. The receptors stem from an adult in good health.

The chain uses TRBV24-1 and TRBJ2-2, with 8 nucleotides matching TRBD1. The germline V gene has CDR1 KGHDR and CDR2 SFDVKD. The V and J ends lost 4 bases and 1 base, in that order; junction bases with no gene match: 10. This CDR3 comprises 18 residues. The CDR3: CATSDSRQGSWNTGELFF. The CDR3 DNA is TGTGCCACCAGTGACAGTAGACAGGGGAGTTGGAACACCGGGGAGCTGTTTTTT.

The chain is built from TRBV29-1 and TRBJ2-7; no clear D. V lost 4 bases, J lost 6 bases, and 13 bases lay in between. Germline CDR1 SQVTM, CDR2 ANQGSEA. This CDR3 comprises 12 residues. The CDR3 loop reads CSVVPGPSEQYF. The DNA of the CDR3 is TGCAGCGTTGTCCCCGGGCCAAGCGAGCAGTACTTC.

The sample holds a few counts of this clone. The chain uses TRBV5-1 and TRBJ2-3; D possibly uses TRBD1 or TRBD2 (6 bases each). Germline lookup yields CDR1 SGHRS and CDR2 YFSETQ. Trimming shortened V by 3 bases and J by 3 bases, and 17 bases separated the two germline ends. This CDR3 has 16 residues. The CDR3: CASSSLQGAGTDTQYF. CDR3 coding DNA: TGCGCCAGCAGCTCTCTACAGGGTGCGGGGACAGATACGCAGTATTTT.

The rearrangement joins TRBV6-5 to TRBJ2-7, with a tentative D call TRBD2 (6 bases). There are 13 residues in the CDR3. V dropped 10 bases and J dropped 1 base, with 14 bases sitting between them. CDR1 is MNHEY, CDR2 SVGAGI, per germline. The CDR3 coding sequence is TGTGCCACCGAGGGCGGGACTTCCTACGAGCAGTACTTC. Protein sequence: CATEGGTSYEQYF.

This sequence joins TRBV12-3 or TRBV12-4 and TRBJ1-2; D gene uncertain. Between the trimmed V and J ends, which lost 3 bases and 0 bases, there was a span of 2 bases. The CDR3 has 12 amino acids. CDR3 amino acids: CASSFTNYGYTF. The CDR3 region has the DNA TGTGCCAGCAGTTTTACTAACTATGGCTACACCTTC.

A single count supports this clone. This chain joins TRBV2 and TRBJ2-1, with D unclear. The V end lost 0 bases, the J end lost 9 bases, and 9 bases lay between the germline ends. Germline V CDR1 and CDR2: SNHLY, FYNNEI. The CDR3 sequence is 13 residues long. CDR3 residues: CASSEALVSEQFF. CDR3 nucleotides: TGTGCCAGCAGTGAAGCGCTGGTGTCTGAGCAGTTCTTC.

The J gene is TRBJ1-2, the V gene TRBV3-1 (or the pseudogene TRBV3-2), with D unresolved. Germline CDR1 is LGHDT and CDR2 is YNNKEL (reference sequence). V was cut by 3 bases and J by 4 bases, with 12 bases left in between. CDR3 size: 14 residues. The CDR3 coding sequence is TGTGCCAGCAGCCAGGAAAGATCATTCTATGGCTACACCTTC. It codes for CASSQERSFYGYTF.

This chain uses TRBV27 with TRBJ2-1; 11 bases map to TRBD2. Germline loops: CDR1 MNHEY, CDR2 SMNVEV (reference sequence). CDR3 length equals 16 residues. The V gene end was trimmed by 0 bases and the J gene end by 10 bases; junction bases not matched to a gene: 8. CDR3 protein: CASSLSRTSGLGEQFF. As DNA, the CDR3 is TGTGCCAGCAGTTTATCGAGGACTAGCGGGCTAGGAGAGCAGTTCTTC.

The chain combines TRBV10-3 with TRBJ2-1; 13 positions match TRBD2. This CDR3 is built from 16 residues. Looked up from germline, CDR1 is ENHRY and CDR2 is SYGVKD. V shed 10 bases, J shed 7 bases, and the junction held 13 bases outside the gene matches. CDR3 DNA sequence: TGTGCCAGCGCCGGGACTAGCGGGATGGGTGTAAATGAGCAGTTCTTC. It yields the protein CASAGTSGMGVNEQFF.

V gene TRBV7-6 combines with J gene TRBJ2-7, with D possibly matching TRBD1 (5 bases). This CDR3 has 16 residues. The germline CDR1 and CDR2 sequences are SGHVS and FNYEAQ. V dropped 5 bases and J dropped 0 bases, with 17 bases sitting between them. The CDR3 DNA sequence: TGTGCCAGCAGCCAATTCGACAGAGTTGGCTCCTACGAGCAGTACTTC. This sequence encodes CASSQFDRVGSYEQYF.

The chain joins TRBV24-1 to TRBJ2-1; no firm D call. Germline values: CDR1 KGHDR, CDR2 SFDVKD. V was pared by 7 bases and J by 0 bases, with 9 bases between. The CDR3 sequence is 14 residues long. DNA of the CDR3: TGTGCCACCAGCGAACTCCCCTCCTACAATGAGCAGTTCTTC. Translated, it gives CATSELPSYNEQFF.

V is TRBV2 and J is TRBJ1-6; 9 bases align to TRBD1. After removal of 4 bases from V and 7 bases from J, the junction contained 5 bases not matched to a gene. Germline lookup yields CDR1 SNHLY and CDR2 FYNNEI. CDR3 length equals 15 residues. For the CDR3, the DNA is TGTGCCAGCAGTGGGGGGACAGGGTTCAATTCACCCCTCCACTTT. This encodes CASSGGTGFNSPLHF.

The count of this clone is one. The rearrangement links TRBV6-5 to TRBJ1-6; TRBD1 is a possible D gene (5 bases). From germline, CDR1 is MNHEY and CDR2 SVGAGI. V lost 5 bases and J lost 9, with 17 bases in between. The CDR3 spans 15 residues. The CDR3 protein is CASSINGYQGSPLHF. The CDR3 DNA is TGTGCCAGCAGTATAAACGGGTACCAGGGTTCACCCCTCCACTTT.

The V gene is TRBV6-5, the J gene TRBJ2-7; D uncertain. V was shortened by 6 bases and J by 2 bases, with 5 bases between the two germline ends. The CDR3 consists of 11 residues. The germline gives CDR1 MNHEY, CDR2 SVGAGI. The CDR3 loop is CASRVAYEQYF. CDR3 bases: TGTGCCAGCAGAGTCGCCTACGAGCAGTACTTC.

The genes are TRBV3-1 (or the pseudogene TRBV3-2) and TRBJ1-2; D unresolved. CDR1 and CDR2 from the germline V gene are LGHDT and YNNKEL (reference sequence). The V gene lost 1 base and the J gene lost 2 bases, with 11 bases spanning the gap. The CDR3 consists of 15 residues. The CDR3 spells CASSQVKGRNYGYTF. CDR3 DNA: TGTGCCAGCAGCCAAGTGAAAGGCAGGAACTATGGCTACACCTTC.

This chain links TRBV4-1 with TRBJ1-4, with 8 nucleotides matching TRBD1. Germline V gives CDR1 MGHRA, CDR2 YSYEKL. This CDR3 has 17 amino acids. V gave up 0 bases and J gave up 4 bases; unmatched junction bases: 7. The CDR3: CASSQEPYRGDNEKLFF. CDR3 bases: TGCGCCAGCAGCCAAGAGCCCTACAGGGGGGATAATGAAAAACTGTTTTTT.

The chain carries TRBV21-1 and TRBJ1-2. TRBV21-1 is shown as a pseudogene. The length of the CDR3 is 16 residues. CDR3 amino acids: CASSPRDRRANYGYTF. The CDR3 bases are TGTGCCAGCAGCCCCCGGGACCGACGAGCTAACTATGGCTACACCTTC.

This sequence joins TRBV7-9 and TRBJ2-1; D is uncertain. Trimming removed 1 base at V and 7 bases at J, with 11 bases between. Germline values: CDR1 SEHNR, CDR2 FQNEAQ (reference sequence). The CDR3 length is 14 residues. The CDR3 loop is CASSLGPATNEQFF. For the CDR3, the DNA is TGTGCCAGCAGCTTAGGGCCCGCGACGAATGAGCAGTTCTTC.

The genes are TRBV29-1 and TRBJ2-3; 11 bases are shared with TRBD1. This CDR3 has 13 residues. Germline CDR1 and CDR2: SQVTM and ANQGSEA. Trimming cost V 6 bases and J 6 bases; bases outside gene matches: 5. For the CDR3, the DNA is TGCAGCGTGCGGACAGGGGGCGCCGATACGCAGTATTTT. It is translated as CSVRTGGADTQYF.

This rearrangement joins TRBV9 to TRBJ1-1; the match to TRBD1 covers 8 bases. Germline V CDR1 and CDR2: SGDLS, YYNGEE. The V and J ends lost 3 bases and 4 bases, in that order; junction bases with no gene match: 8. CDR3 length equals 15 residues. CDR3 nucleotide sequence: TGTGCCAGCAGCGCGTATGGGCAGGGGGCCACTGAAGCTTTCTTT. This codes for CASSAYGQGATEAFF.

The chain has TRBV4-3 and TRBJ1-1; no clear D gene. The CDR3 contains 13 residues. V was trimmed by 1 base and J by 0 bases, leaving 3 bases between them. Germline V gene data show CDR1 as LGHNA and CDR2 as YSLEER. CDR3 nucleotide sequence: TGCGCCAGCAGCCAAGTACTGAACACTGAAGCTTTCTTT. Protein product: CASSQVLNTEAFF.

The chain couples TRBV12-5 to TRBJ2-1; 8 bases align to TRBD2. The V gene end was trimmed by 5 bases and the J gene end by 7 bases; junction bases not matched to a gene: 7. The CDR3 is 14 residues long. Germline CDR1 is LGHNT and CDR2 is FRNRAP. DNA for the CDR3: TGTGCTAGTGGTGCGGGGGGAGGAGTGAATGAGCAGTTCTTC. Its translation: CASGAGGGVNEQFF.

The chain recombines TRBV7-6 with TRBJ1-1; TRBD1 is a possible D gene (5 bases). CDR1 and CDR2 (germline): SGHVS, FNYEAQ. CDR3 length equals 13 residues. The ends were cut back, 3 bases at V and 7 bases at J, with 12 bases in the middle. CDR3 amino acids: CASSFAGMSEAFF. CDR3 DNA: TGTGCCAGCAGCTTTGCAGGGATGAGTGAAGCTTTCTTT.

The J gene is TRBJ1-2, the V gene TRBV2; D gene uncertain. In germline, CDR1 is SNHLY, CDR2 FYNNEI. Trimming shortened V by 6 bases and J by 2 bases, and 16 bases separated the two germline ends. The CDR3 is made up of 15 amino acids. The CDR3 nucleotides read TGTGCCAGCAGACCGGACGGTTCAGCGAACTATGGCTACACCTTC. Translation gives CASRPDGSANYGYTF.

This chain links TRBV12-3 or TRBV12-4 with TRBJ1-1, with D possibly TRBD1 on 6 matching bases. Deletions cut 6 bases from V and 0 bases from J, with 8 bases between. This CDR3 is built from 13 residues. CDR3 residues: CASSRTVNTEAFF. CDR3 nucleotides: TGTGCCAGCAGCAGGACAGTGAACACTGAAGCTTTCTTT.

V gene TRBV27 combines with J gene TRBJ2-6, with D perhaps being TRBD1 or TRBD2 (5 bases each). Trimming left V 11 bases short and J 3 bases short, with 20 bases between. The germline gives CDR1 MNHEY, CDR2 SMNVEV (reference sequence). The CDR3 has 16 residues. The CDR3 is CAPQRTLGYGANVLTF. The CDR3 DNA reads as TGTGCCCCCCAGAGGACACTAGGCTATGGGGCCAACGTCCTGACTTTC.

The genes are TRBV10-3 and TRBJ1-4; D is possibly TRBD1 (5 bases). V lost 4 bases, J lost 3 bases, and 9 bases lay in between. The CDR3 runs to 14 residues. Germline-derived CDR1 and CDR2 are ENHRY and SYGVKD. The CDR3 region is CAISGQGSNEKLFF. The CDR3 DNA reads as TGTGCCATCAGTGGGCAGGGTTCTAATGAAAAACTGTTTTTT.

The chain carries TRBV6-2 or TRBV6-3 and TRBJ2-7; 11 positions match TRBD2. The length of the CDR3 is 14 residues. CDR1 and CDR2 from the germline V gene are MNHEY and SVGEGT. V lost 6 bases, J lost 5 bases, and 6 bases stayed unmatched. The CDR3: CASSILAGVHEQYF. CDR3 nucleotide sequence: TGTGCCAGCAGCATACTAGCGGGAGTACACGAGCAGTACTTC.

The chain couples TRBV5-1 to TRBJ1-1; D is unresolved. This CDR3 contains 13 residues. Germline CDR1 is SGHRS and CDR2 is YFSETQ. Trimming pared 1 base from V and 0 bases from J, leaving 4 bases between. This CDR3 reads CASSLSMNTEAFF. CDR3 DNA sequence: TGCGCCAGCAGCTTGTCGATGAACACTGAAGCTTTCTTT.

The count of this clone is one. The V call is TRBV5-6, the J call TRBJ1-3; D is unresolved. V gave up 0 bases and J gave up 2 bases, with 9 bases separating them. Per the germline V gene, CDR1 is SGHDT and CDR2 is YYEEEE. The CDR3 length is 15 residues. The CDR3 DNA follows: TGTGCCAGCAGCTTGGCCACGGGCGCTGGAAACACCATATATTTT. Translated, it gives CASSLATGAGNTIYF.